One and the same sample provided the 32 T cell receptor beta chains below, sequenced in a study of blood T cells in healthy people across ages. Through a sample-barcoded 5' primer and a J-beta primer mix, a second PCR was run for roughly 6 to 11 cycles. TCRdb called the 5' RACE reads again in MiXCR, with one record for every CDR3 protein. The table includes about 1.6 million distinct CDR3 sequences, about 31% detected once. The sequenced sample was blood. These receptors all come from a woman in her 30s in good health.

This clonotype appeared a few times. V usage is TRBV20-1 and J usage is TRBJ1-1; maybe TRBD1 (6 bases). Germline CDR1 is DFQATT and CDR2 is SNEGSKA (reference sequence). This CDR3 has 16 residues. V was trimmed by 0 bases and J by 0 bases, leaving 14 bases between them. Here the CDR3 reads CSARDGGGGMNTEAFF. CDR3 nucleotide sequence: TGCAGTGCTAGAGATGGAGGGGGGGGCATGAACACTGAAGCTTTCTTT.

In this sample, this clonotype turned up many times. The genes are TRBV27 and TRBJ2-5, with 8 nucleotides matching TRBD1. This CDR3 has 14 residues. Unmatched junction bases numbered 7, after V lost 6 bases and J lost 4 bases. The germline V gene has CDR1 MNHEY and CDR2 SMNVEV (reference sequence). In DNA, the CDR3 is TGTGCCAGCAGCACCGACAGGGGAAGAGAGACCCAGTACTTC. Residues: CASSTDRGRETQYF.

The chain has TRBV20-1 and TRBJ1-4; D gene ambiguous. CDR1 is DFQATT, CDR2 SNEGSKA, per germline (reference sequence). V lost 3 bases, J lost 5 bases, and 10 bases lay in between. The CDR3 length is 13 residues. As DNA, the CDR3 is TGCAGTGCTAGTGGCAGGAGGAATGAAAAACTGTTTTTT. This gives the protein CSASGRRNEKLFF.

This sequence joins TRBV11-1 and TRBJ1-1; no clear D. The CDR3 runs 23 residues. Germline V gene data show CDR1 as SGHAT and CDR2 as FQDESV (reference sequence). The V end lost 0 bases, the J end lost 0 bases, and 32 bases lay between the germline ends. The CDR3 loop reads CASSLAWFPEGGSTGRMNTEAFF. The CDR3 DNA is TGTGCCAGCAGCTTAGCGTGGTTTCCGGAGGGAGGGAGTACTGGGCGTATGAACACTGAAGCTTTCTTT.

A few counts support this clonotype. The gene calls are TRBV20-1 and TRBJ2-7; 10 nucleotides align to TRBD1. V dropped 5 bases and J dropped 4; count of bases not matched to a gene: 5. The CDR3 loop spans 13 amino acids. CDR1 DFQATT and CDR2 SNEGSKA come from the germline V gene (reference sequence). The CDR3 protein is CSASGGQGYEQYF. CDR3 nucleotide sequence: TGCAGTGCTTCTGGGGGACAGGGGTACGAGCAGTACTTC.

This clonotype was seen only once. The chain joins TRBV27 to TRBJ1-2, with D tentatively TRBD1 (5 bases). This CDR3 spans 15 amino acids. Germline lookup yields CDR1 MNHEY and CDR2 SMNVEV (reference sequence). V was trimmed by 4 bases and J by 3 bases, leaving 15 bases between them. The CDR3 DNA sequence: TGTGCCAGCAGTTACCGACAGCCCTCTCACTATGGCTACACCTTC. This sequence encodes CASSYRQPSHYGYTF.

A few counts support this clonotype. The rearrangement links TRBV9 to TRBJ1-5, with 7 bases lining up with TRBD1. The CDR3 length is 15 residues. The germline gives CDR1 SGDLS, CDR2 YYNGEE. J lost 6 bases, V lost 0 bases, and 6 bases had no gene match. CDR3 protein: CASSVGGQDGQPQHF. The DNA for the CDR3 is TGTGCCAGCAGCGTAGGTGGACAGGACGGTCAGCCCCAGCATTTT.

On this clonotype itself: This may come from a read error, since a much larger clone is one base off. The V call is TRBV11-2, the J call TRBJ2-7; TRBD2 matches 7 bases. The CDR3 sequence is 14 residues long. From germline, CDR1 is SGHAT and CDR2 FQNNGV. The J segment lost 10 bases and the V segment lost 5 bases, leaving 14 bases of the junction unmatched. The CDR3 nucleotides are TGTGCCAGCAGCCCGGGACTACCCGGCCAAACCCAGTACTTC. This gives the protein CASSPGLPGQTQYF.

The rearrangement uses TRBV9 and TRBJ2-1, with D uncertain. This CDR3 has 14 residues. The germline V gene encodes CDR1 SGDLS and CDR2 YYNGEE. Trimming left V 4 bases short and J 5 bases short, with 13 bases between. CDR3 DNA sequence: TGTGCCAGCAGCTGGGGTGGTCGGGACAATGAGCAGTTCTTC. The encoded protein is CASSWGGRDNEQFF.

This clonotype turned up a few times. One end of the junction is discordant with germline, which a read error may explain. The rearrangement joins TRBV29-1 to TRBJ2-3; 8 nucleotides match TRBD2. CDR1 SQVTM and CDR2 ANQGSEA come from the germline V gene. The CDR3 covers 13 residues. DNA for the CDR3: TGCAGCGTTTCCGGACTAGCAACAGATGCGCAGTATTTT. Translating it yields CSVSGLATDAQYF.

In its sample, this clonotype was seen a few times. This chain joins TRBV6-5 and TRBJ2-3; no firm D call. The length of the CDR3 is 14 residues. With 2 bases removed from V and 6 bases from J, the gap between germline ends came to 12 bases. Per the germline V gene, CDR1 is MNHEY and CDR2 is SVGAGI. This chain's CDR3 is CASSYRQPGDTQYF. In DNA, the CDR3 is TGTGCCAGCAGTTACCGTCAGCCTGGGGATACGCAGTATTTT.

This clonotype was seen ten or more times. The V and J genes are TRBV20-1 and TRBJ2-7, with D possibly being TRBD1 (6 bases). CDR3 size: 12 residues. The V and J ends lost 3 bases and 3 bases respectively, with 9 bases between them. Germline V gene lookup returns CDR1 DFQATT and CDR2 SNEGSKA (reference sequence). The CDR3 nucleotides are TGCAGTGCTAGTCAGGGGAGCTACGAGCAGTACTTC. As protein: CSASQGSYEQYF.

This clonotype has more than one count but fewer than ten. The chain carries TRBV28 and TRBJ2-5; possible D gene TRBD2, 6 bases. This CDR3 has 14 residues. Trimming pared 2 bases from V and 5 bases from J, leaving 12 bases between. CDR1 is MDHEN and CDR2 is SYDVKM in the germline V gene. The CDR3 loop reads CASSLNAGPETQYF. In nucleotides, the CDR3 is TGTGCCAGCAGTTTAAACGCGGGACCCGAGACCCAGTACTTC.

The sample holds a few counts of this clonotype. This chain links TRBV6-1 with TRBJ1-2, with unresolved D. The V and J ends lost 7 bases and 1 base respectively, with 13 bases between them. Germline V CDR1 and CDR2: MNHNS, SASEGT. The CDR3 extends over 14 amino acids. The CDR3 reads CASTLDGFNYGYTF. CDR3 coding DNA: TGTGCCAGCACCCTAGACGGATTTAACTATGGCTACACCTTC.

Of note for this clonotype: No conserved phenylalanine or tryptophan ends this CDR3, so it is likely a read error. CDR3: CSVQQGVDGYTL. The CDR3 nucleotides are TGCAGCGTTCAACAGGGTGTAGATGGCTACACCTTA. The chain recombines TRBV29-1 with TRBJ1-2; maybe TRBD1 (6 bases). The V gene's germline CDR1 is SQVTM and CDR2 ANQGSEA. The CDR3 is 12 amino acids. Trimming took 5 bases from V and 6 from J, leaving 13 bases between them.

CDR3 sequence (DNA): TGTGCCATCAGGGAAGGGACAGGGGCTAACGAGCAGTACTTC. Translation gives CAIREGTGANEQYF. The chain has TRBV10-3 and TRBJ2-7, with 10 bases identical to TRBD1. This CDR3 has 14 amino acids. Germline loops: CDR1 ENHRY, CDR2 SYGVKD. Trimming removed 6 bases from V and 5 bases from J; junction bases left unmatched: 7.

The sample holds a few counts of this clonotype. The genes are TRBV9 and TRBJ2-1, with TRBD2 as a possible D gene (5 bases). The CDR3 has 15 residues. The V gene's germline CDR1 is SGDLS and CDR2 YYNGEE. Trimming removed 3 bases from V and 5 bases from J, with 15 bases in between. This chain's CDR3 is CASSGPSTRDNEQFF. Written as DNA, the CDR3 is TGTGCCAGCAGCGGCCCCAGTACTAGGGACAATGAGCAGTTCTTC.

V is TRBV10-3 and J is TRBJ2-5; D might be TRBD1 or TRBD2, each matching 5 bases. This CDR3 spans 10 amino acids. Germline V gene lookup returns CDR1 ENHRY and CDR2 SYGVKD. V was pared by 10 bases and J by 11 bases, with 14 bases between. CDR3: CATRGLEQYF. CDR3 DNA: TGTGCCACCCGGGGCTTGGAGCAGTACTTC.

V is TRBV10-2 and J is TRBJ2-7, with D possibly TRBD1 on 6 matching bases. The CDR3 length is 18 residues. Trimming pared 8 bases from V and 2 bases from J, leaving 28 bases between. Germline-derived CDR1 and CDR2 are WSHSY and SAAADI. The CDR3 DNA reads TGCGCCAGCCTAGGGCCAAACGACAGGCAGGGTGGACCCTACGAGCAGTACTTC. It specifies CASLGPNDRQGGPYEQYF.

The table lists this clonotype with a few counts. The chain combines TRBV20-1 with TRBJ2-1, with 12 nucleotides matching TRBD2. This CDR3 comprises 13 residues. The germline V gene has CDR1 DFQATT and CDR2 SNEGSKA (reference sequence). With V trimmed by 3 bases and J by 13 bases, 7 bases remained unmatched. CDR3 amino acids: CSASILAGGGQFF. The CDR3 nucleotides are TGCAGTGCTAGTATTCTAGCGGGAGGGGGTCAGTTCTTC.

Turning to this clonotype: This could be a read error, since a much larger clone is one nucleotide away. The missing conserved phenylalanine or tryptophan at the end of this CDR3 makes a read error likely. V usage is TRBV4-3 and J usage is TRBJ1-2, with D tentatively TRBD1 (5 bases). Trimming pared 4 bases from V and 6 bases from J, leaving 18 bases between. The germline V gene encodes CDR1 LGHNA and CDR2 YSLEER. The CDR3 has 15 residues. The CDR3 nucleotides read TGCGCCAGCAGCCTAGGGAAGGGGTCGAGTGATGGCTACACCGTC. Protein product: CASSLGKGSSDGYTV.

The J gene is TRBJ2-1, the V gene TRBV2, with 9 bases fitting TRBD2. CDR3 length: 15 amino acids. Germline V gives CDR1 SNHLY, CDR2 FYNNEI. V lost 2 bases to trimming and J lost 7 bases; unmatched junction nucleotides: 6. CDR3 coding DNA: TGTGCCAGCAGTGAAAGGGGACTAGCCTTGAATGAGCAGTTCTTC. Translating it yields CASSERGLALNEQFF.

The J gene is TRBJ2-7, the V gene TRBV28; 12 bases line up with TRBD1. The ends lost 8 bases at V and 5 bases at J; junction bases unmatched: 10. Germline loops: CDR1 MDHEN, CDR2 SYDVKM. This CDR3 comprises 15 residues. The CDR3 here is CASASWDRGLDEQYF. The CDR3 nucleotides are TGTGCCAGCGCGTCATGGGACAGGGGGCTGGACGAGCAGTACTTC.

The chain uses TRBV4-1 and TRBJ1-4, with D maybe TRBD1 (5 bases). The V end was cut by 2 bases, the J end by 13 bases, with 17 bases between. The CDR3 consists of 14 residues. Germline CDR1 is MGHRA and CDR2 is YSYEKL. The CDR3 DNA follows: TGCGCCAGCAGCCAATACTCGACAGTGGTGACACTGTTTTTT. It encodes CASSQYSTVVTLFF.

V usage is TRBV6-5 and J usage is TRBJ1-2; D is possibly TRBD1 (5 bases). The CDR3 is made up of 18 amino acids. Trimming removed 0 bases from V and 3 bases from J, with 20 bases in between. CDR1 and CDR2 from the germline V gene are MNHEY and SVGAGI. CDR3 protein: CASSYSRVRRVMDYGYTF. CDR3 sequence (DNA): TGTGCCAGCAGTTACTCGAGGGTCCGCAGGGTAATGGACTATGGCTACACCTTC.

The table lists this clonotype with a few counts. The chain combines TRBV2 with TRBJ1-2; D gene unclear. The CDR3 runs 15 residues. Trimming removed 4 bases from V and 1 base from J, with 13 bases in between. Germline CDR1 reads SNHLY; CDR2 reads FYNNEI. The CDR3 DNA is TGTGCCAGCAGTGTACGGCCGGTCGGTAACTATGGCTACACCTTC. Protein: CASSVRPVGNYGYTF.

V usage is TRBV5-1 and J usage is TRBJ2-5; D gene ambiguous. The length of the CDR3 is 15 residues. V was clipped by 4 bases and J by 5 bases, with 18 bases between them. Germline CDR1 SGHRS, CDR2 YFSETQ. The chain's CDR3 is CASSTTSPVRETQYF. The CDR3, as DNA: TGCGCCAGCAGCACCACATCTCCCGTGAGGGAGACCCAGTACTTC.

As for this clonotype: This may stem from a read error, because a much larger clone lies one nucleotide away. The chain carries TRBV20-1 and TRBJ2-7, with TRBD2 as a possible D gene (6 bases). This CDR3 contains 12 residues. Germline V lookup: CDR1 DFQATT, CDR2 SNEGSKA (reference sequence). The CDR3 nucleotides are TGCAATGCTCGGGACTTCTCCTACGAGCAGTACTTC. Encoded protein: CNARDFSYEQYF.

This clonotype was detected a few times. The CDR3 spells CSAPPATGNEQFF. The CDR3 coding sequence is TGCAGTGCTCCTCCGGCTACGGGCAATGAGCAGTTCTTC. The rearrangement uses TRBV20-1 and TRBJ2-1; D is uncertain. Germline V gives CDR1 DFQATT, CDR2 SNEGSKA (reference sequence). Trimming stripped 5 bases from V and 6 bases from J, with 14 bases between. There are 13 residues in the CDR3.

This clonotype was observed a handful of times. V is TRBV3-1 and J is TRBJ1-5; D remains ambiguous. The CDR3 length is 13 residues. Germline assignment: CDR1 LGHDT and CDR2 YNNKEL (reference sequence). The V end lost 1 base, the J end lost 9 bases, and 10 bases lay between the germline ends. CDR3 sequence (DNA): TGTGCCAGCAGCCAAGGAACGGACCGGCCCCAGCATTTT. Protein sequence: CASSQGTDRPQHF.

About this clonotype itself: One end of the junction is discordant with germline, which a read error may explain. The chain joins TRBV3-1 to TRBJ2-1; D is tentatively TRBD1 or TRBD2 (5 bases each). Germline V gene data show CDR1 as LGHDT and CDR2 as YNNKEL (reference sequence). This CDR3 is 12 amino acids long. CDR3 residues: CASSQGRDPRLF. DNA of the CDR3: TGTGCCAGCAGCCAAGGCCGGGACCCCCGGCTCTTC.

This clonotype has a handful of counts. V gene TRBV7-2 combines with J gene TRBJ2-5; D is perhaps TRBD2 (6 bases). The DNA end favors TRBJ2-7, so the J call may be wrong. Germline CDR1 is SGHTA and CDR2 is FQGNSA. This CDR3 region has 12 residues. As DNA, the CDR3 is TGTGCCAGCACCCTGGGGCGGGGCGAGCAGTACTTC. Amino acid sequence: CASTLGRGEQYF.